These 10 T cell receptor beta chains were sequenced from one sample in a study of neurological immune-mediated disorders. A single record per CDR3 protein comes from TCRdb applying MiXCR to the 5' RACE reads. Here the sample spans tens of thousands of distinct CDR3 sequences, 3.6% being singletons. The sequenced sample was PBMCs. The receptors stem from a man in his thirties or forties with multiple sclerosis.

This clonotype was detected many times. CDR3 amino acids: CASSSRTSSSYEQYF. The CDR3, as DNA: TGTGCCAGCAGCTCCAGGACTAGCTCCTCCTACGAGCAGTACTTC. The rearrangement uses TRBV21-1 and TRBJ2-7; the D call in the table, TRBD2, was not verified against the DNA. TRBV21-1 counts as a pseudogene. The CDR3 has 15 residues.

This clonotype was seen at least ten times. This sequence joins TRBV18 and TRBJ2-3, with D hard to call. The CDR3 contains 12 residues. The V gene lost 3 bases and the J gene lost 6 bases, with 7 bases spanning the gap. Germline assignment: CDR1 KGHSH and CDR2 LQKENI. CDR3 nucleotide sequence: TGTGCCAGCTCACCGTGGGTCGATACGCAGTATTTT. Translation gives CASSPWVDTQYF.

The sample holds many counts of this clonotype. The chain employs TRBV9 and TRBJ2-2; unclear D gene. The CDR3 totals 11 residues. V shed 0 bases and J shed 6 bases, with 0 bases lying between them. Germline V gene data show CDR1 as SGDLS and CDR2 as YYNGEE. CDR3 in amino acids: CASSVAGELFF. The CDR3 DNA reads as TGTGCCAGCAGCGTAGCCGGGGAGCTGTTTTTT.

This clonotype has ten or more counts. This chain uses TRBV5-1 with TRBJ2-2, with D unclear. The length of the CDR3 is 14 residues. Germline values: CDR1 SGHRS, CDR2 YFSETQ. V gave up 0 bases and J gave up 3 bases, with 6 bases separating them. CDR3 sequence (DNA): TGCGCCAGCAGCTTGGCTATAGACACCGGGGAGCTGTTTTTT. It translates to CASSLAIDTGELFF.

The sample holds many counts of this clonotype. CDR3 sequence (DNA): TGTGCCTCCCAGACAGGGAAGAACAATCAGCCCCAGCATTTT. Translation gives CASQTGKNNQPQHF. V and J are TRBV10-3 and TRBJ1-5, with 7 bases that match TRBD1. The CDR3 loop spans 14 amino acids. The germline CDR1 and CDR2 sequences are ENHRY and SYGVKD. Trimming at V came to 11 bases and at J to 3 bases, leaving 10 bases not matched to a gene.

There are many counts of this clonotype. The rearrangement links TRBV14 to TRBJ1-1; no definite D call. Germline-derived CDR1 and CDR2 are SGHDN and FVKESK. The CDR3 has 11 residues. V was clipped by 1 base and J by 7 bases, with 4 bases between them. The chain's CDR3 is CASSQGSEAFF. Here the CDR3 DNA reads TGTGCCAGCAGCCAAGGGAGTGAAGCTTTCTTT.

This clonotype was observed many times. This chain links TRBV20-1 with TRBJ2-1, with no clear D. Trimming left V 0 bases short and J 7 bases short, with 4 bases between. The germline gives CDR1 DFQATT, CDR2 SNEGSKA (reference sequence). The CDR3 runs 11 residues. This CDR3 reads CSARDFNEQFF. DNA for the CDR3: TGCAGTGCTAGAGATTTTAATGAGCAGTTCTTC.

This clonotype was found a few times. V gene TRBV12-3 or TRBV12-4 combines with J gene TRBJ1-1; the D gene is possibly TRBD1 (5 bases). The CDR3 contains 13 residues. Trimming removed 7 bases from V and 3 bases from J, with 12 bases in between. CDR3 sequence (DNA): TGTGCCAGCACGGAAAGGGGTGACACTGAAGCTTTCTTT. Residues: CASTERGDTEAFF.

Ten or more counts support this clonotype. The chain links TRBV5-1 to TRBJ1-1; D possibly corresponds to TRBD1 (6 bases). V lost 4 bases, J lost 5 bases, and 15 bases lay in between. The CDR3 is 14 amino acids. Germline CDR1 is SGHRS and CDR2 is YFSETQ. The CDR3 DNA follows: TGCGCCAGCAGCAGACTCAGGGGTAGGACTGAAGCTTTCTTT. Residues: CASSRLRGRTEAFF. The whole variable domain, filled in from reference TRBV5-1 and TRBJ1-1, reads KAGVTQTPRYLIKTRGQQVTLSCSPISGHRSVSWYQQTPGQGLQFLFEYFSETQRNKGNFPGRFSGRQFSNSRSEMNVSTLELGDSALYLCASSRLRGRTEAFFGQGTRLTVV.

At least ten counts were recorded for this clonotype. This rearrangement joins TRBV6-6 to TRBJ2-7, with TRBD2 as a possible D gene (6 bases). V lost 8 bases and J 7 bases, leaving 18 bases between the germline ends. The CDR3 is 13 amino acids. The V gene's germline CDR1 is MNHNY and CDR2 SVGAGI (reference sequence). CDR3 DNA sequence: TGTGCCAGCCGCCGGGACTCGACGGGGGAGCAGTACTTC. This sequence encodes CASRRDSTGEQYF.